These 10 T cell receptor beta chains originate from one sample sequenced in a study of control samples from healthy donors and cancer patients. Using immunoSEQ multiplex PCR, the repertoire was profiled, and TCRdb retains in-frame clones only, with some absent. The data hold over 50,000 clones, with around 90% observed a single time. The sample was blood. The receptors stem from a man in his fifties or sixties in good health.

The J gene is TRBJ1-1, the V gene TRBV20-1; unclear D gene. The CDR3 totals 12 residues. The germline V and J ends were trimmed by 3 bases and 6 bases, with 11 bases remaining between them. Germline V gene lookup returns CDR1 DFQATT and CDR2 SNEGSKA (reference sequence). The CDR3 DNA follows: TGCAGTGCTAGTGAGGTGTTCGCTGAAGCTTTCTTT. It is translated as CSASEVFAEAFF.

V usage is TRBV29-1 and J usage is TRBJ1-4; D remains ambiguous. CDR3 size: 12 residues. Deletions cut 2 bases from V and 10 bases from J, with 11 bases between. Germline V gives CDR1 SQVTM, CDR2 ANQGSEA. The CDR3 reads CSVETDIGKLFF. The CDR3 coding sequence is TGCAGCGTTGAAACAGACATCGGAAAACTGTTTTTT. The full variable domain, with the rest looked up from reference TRBV29-1 and TRBJ1-4, is SAVISQKPSRDICQRGTSLTIQCQVDSQVTMMFWYRQQPGQSLTLIATANQGSEATYESGFVIDKFPISRPNLTFSTLTVSNMSPEDSSIYLCSVETDIGKLFFGSGTQLSVL.

This clone was detected only once. The chain carries TRBV30 and TRBJ1-1; D is undetermined. The V and J ends lost 6 bases and 8 bases respectively, with 7 bases between them. The V gene's germline CDR1 is GTSNPN and CDR2 SVGIG (reference sequence). This CDR3 spans 9 amino acids. CDR3 sequence (DNA): TGTGCCTGTCTTCCCGAAGCTTTCTTT. It encodes CACLPEAFF.

The genes are TRBV21-1 and TRBJ2-3. TRBV21-1 is a listed pseudogene. The length of the CDR3 is 15 residues. Here the CDR3 reads CASSKADRGTDTQYF. Written as DNA, the CDR3 is TGTGCCAGCAGCAAAGCCGACCGTGGCACAGATACGCAGTATTTT.

The chain employs TRBV4-2 and TRBJ2-3, with 7 bases aligning to TRBD2. Germline V gives CDR1 LGHNA, CDR2 YNFKEQ. CDR3 length: 15 residues. The trim removed 4 bases at V and 4 bases at J, leaving 8 bases unmatched. CDR3 sequence: CASSLPGAGADTQYF. The CDR3 DNA reads TGTGCCAGCAGCCTCCCCGGGGCGGGGGCAGATACGCAGTATTTT.

This chain links TRBV30 with TRBJ1-2; D unresolved. The CDR3 loop spans 12 amino acids. V lost 0 bases and J 3 bases, leaving 5 bases between the germline ends. Germline CDR1 and CDR2: GTSNPN and SVGIG (reference sequence). DNA of the CDR3: TGTGCCTGGAGTGTGGAAGACTATGGCTACACCTTC. It specifies CAWSVEDYGYTF.

The chain is built from TRBV19 and TRBJ1-2; tentatively, D is TRBD1 (5 bases). CDR3 length: 14 residues. Germline assignment: CDR1 LNHDA and CDR2 SQIVND (reference sequence). Trimming took off 6 bases at V and 4 bases at J, with 15 bases between the two ends. In DNA form, the CDR3 reads TGTGCCAGTAGCGAGGGGAGAGGCGGCTATGGCTACACCTTC. Its translation: CASSEGRGGYGYTF.

The CDR3 loop reads CASRATGGPNEKLFF. The CDR3 DNA follows: TGTGCCAGCAGAGCGACAGGGGGCCCTAATGAAAAACTGTTTTTT. The gene calls are TRBV28 and TRBJ1-4, with 10 bases matching TRBD1. V shed 6 bases, J shed 3 bases, and the junction held 4 bases outside the gene matches. This CDR3 region has 15 residues. Per germline, CDR1 MDHEN and CDR2 SYDVKM.

DNA for the CDR3: TGCGCCAGCAGCTTGAGGAGGGGCGGGACAGAGACCCAGTACTTC. It codes for CASSLRRGGTETQYF. The chain combines TRBV5-1 with TRBJ2-5, with D possibly TRBD2 on 6 matching bases. Germline V CDR1 and CDR2: SGHRS, YFSETQ. The CDR3 runs 15 residues. The germline V and J ends were trimmed by 1 base and 4 bases, with 14 bases remaining between them.

V is TRBV2 and J is TRBJ2-7, with D possibly matching TRBD1 (5 bases). The germline V gene encodes CDR1 SNHLY and CDR2 FYNNEI. Trimming left V 3 bases short and J 3 bases short, with 12 bases between. The CDR3 covers 14 residues. CDR3 nucleotide sequence: TGTGCCAGCAGTGATCTAATAAGGGGCTACGAGCAGTACTTC. It encodes CASSDLIRGYEQYF.